Listed here are 26 T cell receptor beta chains from one sample, sequenced in a study of identical twins. TCRdb reanalysed the 5' RACE reads using MiXCR and keeps one entry per CDR3 protein. The data hold about 100,000 distinct CDR3 sequences, with 5.5% to 7% observed a single time. The sequenced sample was memory T cells sorted from blood. These receptor sequences come from a woman in her 50s in good health.

This clonotype occurred many times. This chain joins TRBV11-3 and TRBJ2-5; D gene unclear. The V end lost 1 base, the J end lost 3 bases, and 12 bases lay between the germline ends. Germline loops: CDR1 SGHNT, CDR2 YENEEA. The CDR3 has 15 amino acids. The CDR3 loop is CASSLGRRVEETQYF. The CDR3 nucleotides read TGTGCCAGCAGCTTAGGTCGTAGGGTAGAAGAGACCCAGTACTTC.

This clonotype was seen many times. The rearrangement joins TRBV21-1 to TRBJ1-5. TRBV21-1 is tagged as a pseudogene. CDR3 length equals 17 residues. The CDR3 DNA follows: TGTGCCAGCAGGACGAGTGGTAGGGTTAGTGGTAATCAGCCCCAGCATTTT. This translates into CASRTSGRVSGNQPQHF.

At least ten counts were recorded for this clonotype. The CDR3 coding sequence is TGCAGTGCCACTAGCGGGAGGAGCTTGGAGACCCAGTACTTC. Amino acids: CSATSGRSLETQYF. The chain combines TRBV20-1 with TRBJ2-5, with 12 bases matching TRBD2. Germline V CDR1 and CDR2: DFQATT, SNEGSKA (reference sequence). The V segment lost 6 bases and the J segment 5 bases; nucleotides outside the gene matches: 7. This CDR3 contains 14 residues.

This clonotype was recorded at least ten times. The gene calls are TRBV3-1 and TRBJ2-7; a weak D match, TRBD2 (5 bases). The CDR3 contains 15 residues. CDR1 is LGHDT and CDR2 is YNNKEL in the germline V gene (reference sequence). Trimming took 4 bases from V and 5 from J, leaving 18 bases between them. CDR3 in DNA: TGTGCCAGCAGCCCCCCTTTGACGGGGAAGAACGAGCAGTACTTC. Residues: CASSPPLTGKNEQYF.

This clonotype was found many times. The chain uses TRBV5-6 and TRBJ1-5, with unresolved D. Germline V gives CDR1 SGHDT, CDR2 YYEEEE. CDR3 length: 15 residues. V dropped 0 bases and J dropped 5 bases, with 12 bases sitting between them. The CDR3: CASSLGLRADQPQHF. The CDR3 bases are TGTGCCAGCAGCTTGGGACTAAGGGCTGATCAGCCCCAGCATTTT. Full variable domain (remainder filled in from reference TRBV5-6 and TRBJ1-5): DAGVTQSPTHLIKTRGQQVTLRCSPKSGHDTVSWYQQALGQGPQFIFQYYEEEERQRGNFPDRFSGHQFPNYSSELNVNALLLGDSALYLCASSLGLRADQPQHFGDGTRLSIL.

The V and J genes are TRBV11-2 and TRBJ2-5; 16 bases map to TRBD2. The CDR3 runs to 17 residues. The germline V gene encodes CDR1 SGHAT and CDR2 FQNNGV. V lost 1 base and J lost 5; bases outside the gene matches: 4. CDR3 bases: TGTGCCAGCAGCTTAGTACCGGGACTAGCGGGAGGGGAGACCCAGTACTTC. Protein product: CASSLVPGLAGGETQYF.

This chain links TRBV7-9 with TRBJ2-2, with 9 bases identical to TRBD1. The CDR3 length is 14 residues. CDR1 SEHNR and CDR2 FQNEAQ come from the germline V gene (reference sequence). J lost 9 bases, V lost 8 bases, and 10 bases had no gene match. The chain's CDR3 is CASGAGTGKRELFF. In nucleotides, the CDR3 is TGTGCCAGCGGCGCCGGGACAGGGAAACGGGAGCTGTTTTTT.

This clonotype was recorded at least ten times. The chain employs TRBV6-5 and TRBJ2-1, with TRBD2 as a possible D gene (7 bases). V lost 8 bases, J lost 4 bases, and 9 bases lay in between. This CDR3 spans 12 amino acids. CDR1 is MNHEY and CDR2 is SVGAGI in the germline V gene. CDR3 DNA sequence: TGTGCCAGCGGGAGGGGGTACAATGAGCAGTTCTTC. Its protein is CASGRGYNEQFF.

The chain joins TRBV20-1 to TRBJ2-2, with D tentatively TRBD1 or TRBD2 (5 bases each). V gave up 1 base and J gave up 3 bases, with 9 bases separating them. Germline CDR1 DFQATT, CDR2 SNEGSKA (reference sequence). The CDR3 is 14 amino acids. This chain's CDR3 is CSARGGWDTGELFF. CDR3 DNA: TGCAGTGCTAGAGGGGGGTGGGACACCGGGGAGCTGTTTTTT.

The table lists this clonotype with a few counts. V and J are TRBV6-2 or TRBV6-3 and TRBJ2-5; 10 positions match TRBD2. V gave up 2 bases and J gave up 4 bases; unmatched junction bases: 13. Per germline, CDR1 MNHEY and CDR2 SVGEGT. The CDR3 has 18 residues. CDR3 protein: CASSYEGRLAGVSETQYF. CDR3 nucleotides: TGTGCCAGCAGTTACGAGGGGCGGCTAGCGGGAGTTTCAGAGACCCAGTACTTC.

The chain couples TRBV5-1 to TRBJ2-1; 7 nucleotides agree with TRBD2. The CDR3 has 15 amino acids. CDR1 is SGHRS and CDR2 is YFSETQ in the germline V gene. With V trimmed by 5 bases and J by 1 base, 6 bases remained unmatched. The CDR3 spells CASSPSGYSYNEQFF. For the CDR3, the DNA is TGCGCCAGCAGTCCTAGCGGTTATTCCTACAATGAGCAGTTCTTC.

As to this clonotype: A read error may explain this, as a much larger clone is one base away. This chain links TRBV5-1 with TRBJ2-5, with TRBD1 matching 9 bases. V trimming: 5 bases; J trimming: 4 bases; junction bases outside the gene matches: 6. The length of the CDR3 is 14 residues. Germline CDR1 and CDR2: SGHRS and YFSETQ. The CDR3, as DNA: TGCGCCAGCAGACAAGGGACAGGGAGAGAGACCCAGTACTTC. Protein: CASRQGTGRETQYF.

Many counts were recorded for this clonotype. The chain couples TRBV20-1 to TRBJ1-5; possibly TRBD1 for D (5 bases). The germline V gene has CDR1 DFQATT and CDR2 SNEGSKA (reference sequence). The V and J ends lost 0 bases and 9 bases respectively, with 12 bases between them. The CDR3 consists of 13 residues. CDR3 loop: CSARDGGGGPQHF. The DNA for the CDR3 is TGCAGTGCTAGAGATGGTGGGGGGGGGCCCCAGCATTTT.

In this sample, this clonotype turned up many times. V gene TRBV6-2 or TRBV6-3 combines with J gene TRBJ2-1; D unresolved. CDR3 size: 11 residues. Trimming took off 7 bases at V and 3 bases at J, with 4 bases between the two ends. Germline assignment: CDR1 MNHEY and CDR2 SVGEGT. The CDR3 DNA reads TGTGCCAGCAAGGGCTACAATGAGCAGTTCTTC. It is translated as CASKGYNEQFF.

This clonotype was recorded a few times. This chain links TRBV28 with TRBJ2-7; 7 bases match TRBD2. The V gene end was trimmed by 11 bases and the J gene end by 3 bases; junction bases not matched to a gene: 4. This CDR3 contains 11 residues. Germline V lookup: CDR1 MDHEN, CDR2 SYDVKM. The CDR3 region has the DNA TGTGCCGCTTGGGGGGGCTACGAGCAGTACTTC. Translating gives CAAWGGYEQYF.

This clonotype has only a few counts. The CDR3 DNA is TGTGCCAGCTCACCACCGACGGGAATCGCTGGAGATACGCAGTATTTT. Translated: CASSPPTGIAGDTQYF. The chain joins TRBV18 to TRBJ2-3, with D maybe TRBD2 (5 bases). Germline CDR1 KGHSH, CDR2 LQKENI. The V gene lost 0 bases and the J gene lost 5 bases, with 15 bases spanning the gap. This CDR3 comprises 16 residues.

In its sample, this clonotype was seen many times. The chain employs TRBV5-1 and TRBJ2-3, with D possibly matching TRBD1 (5 bases). Deletions cut 4 bases from V and 7 bases from J, with 13 bases between. The CDR3 loop spans 13 amino acids. Germline V gene lookup returns CDR1 SGHRS and CDR2 YFSETQ. The CDR3 DNA sequence: TGCGCCAGCAGCCCCGCAGGGATTTATACGCAGTATTTT. Amino acid sequence: CASSPAGIYTQYF. The variable domain in full, with the rest retrieved from reference TRBV5-1 and TRBJ2-3, is KAGVTQTPRYLIKTRGQQVTLSCSPISGHRSVSWYQQTPGQGLQFLFEYFSETQRNKGNFPGRFSGRQFSNSRSEMNVSTLELGDSALYLCASSPAGIYTQYFGPGTRLTVL.

This clonotype was recorded many times. The rearrangement uses TRBV10-3 and TRBJ2-6; D uncertain. Trimming stripped 9 bases from V and 2 bases from J, with 17 bases between. This CDR3 is built from 16 residues. In germline, CDR1 is ENHRY, CDR2 SYGVKD. The CDR3, as DNA: TGTGCCATAAGCATTGGACCTAACGCTGGGGCCAACGTCCTGACTTTC. Protein product: CAISIGPNAGANVLTF.

The chain joins TRBV6-1 to TRBJ2-3; 13 nucleotides line up with TRBD2. The germline CDR1 and CDR2 sequences are MNHNS and SASEGT. CDR3 length equals 14 residues. V lost 5 bases to trimming and J lost 4 bases; unmatched junction nucleotides: 0. The CDR3 DNA is TGTGCCAGCAGTACTAGCGGGAGGGCAGATACGCAGTATTTT. The encoded protein is CASSTSGRADTQYF.

The sample holds many counts of this clonotype. The chain has TRBV5-1 and TRBJ2-5; 10 bases line up with TRBD2. Germline lookup yields CDR1 SGHRS and CDR2 YFSETQ. Losses at the gene ends were 4 bases for V and 4 bases for J; bases not matched to a gene: 7. The CDR3 covers 15 residues. CDR3 loop: CASSPTSGTLETQYF. Here the CDR3 DNA reads TGCGCCAGCAGCCCCACTAGCGGGACTCTAGAGACCCAGTACTTC.

The chain is built from TRBV5-1 and TRBJ2-2; D ambiguous. The CDR3 length is 15 residues. Trimming removed 9 bases from V and 0 bases from J, with 15 bases in between. Germline V gives CDR1 SGHRS, CDR2 YFSETQ. CDR3 nucleotides: TGCGCCACCAGACTGAACAGTGCGAACACCGGGGAGCTGTTTTTT. It yields the protein CATRLNSANTGELFF.

In its sample, this clonotype was seen a few times. V is TRBV3-1 and J is TRBJ2-1; D possibly corresponds to TRBD2 (5 bases). V lost 0 bases, J lost 0 bases, and 15 bases lay in between. Germline V gene data show CDR1 as LGHDT and CDR2 as YNNKEL (reference sequence). The CDR3 runs to 18 residues. CDR3: CASSQDLGIGSSYNEQFF. DNA for the CDR3: TGTGCCAGCAGCCAAGATCTCGGTATTGGGAGCTCCTACAATGAGCAGTTCTTC.

This clonotype has ten or more counts. The chain employs TRBV29-1 and TRBJ2-1, with a possible D match to TRBD2 (5 bases). With 4 bases removed from V and 4 bases from J, the gap between germline ends came to 17 bases. The CDR3 consists of 15 residues. Germline V gene sequence: CDR1 SQVTM, CDR2 ANQGSEA. The CDR3 here is CSVGTGSWEYNEQFF. The CDR3 DNA sequence: TGCAGCGTTGGAACGGGGAGTTGGGAATACAATGAGCAGTTCTTC.

This clonotype was picked up many times. The V call is TRBV7-3, the J call TRBJ2-3; 8 bases are shared with TRBD2. Trimming took 2 bases from V and 5 from J; bases not matched to a gene: 6. CDR1 and CDR2 from the germline V gene are SGHTA and FQGTGA. This CDR3 contains 15 residues. The CDR3 nucleotides read TGTGCCAGCAGCTTACAGGGACTAGGTCTAGATACGCAGTATTTT. Its translation is CASSLQGLGLDTQYF. Full variable domain (remainder filled in from reference TRBV7-3 and TRBJ2-3): GAGVSQTPSNKVTEKGKYVELRCDPISGHTALYWYRQSLGQGPEFLIYFQGTGAADDSGLPNDRFFAVRPEGSVSTLKIQRTERGDSAVYLCASSLQGLGLDTQYFGPGTRLTVL.

This clonotype was counted many times. V gene TRBV4-2 combines with J gene TRBJ2-3, with TRBD1 matching over 9 bases. Germline assignment: CDR1 LGHNA and CDR2 YNFKEQ. Unmatched junction bases numbered 9, after V lost 4 bases and J lost 4 bases. The CDR3 is made up of 16 amino acids. The CDR3 loop is CASSPEVTGGADTQYF. CDR3 DNA sequence: TGTGCCAGCAGCCCAGAGGTGACAGGGGGAGCAGATACGCAGTATTTT.

This clonotype was detected ten times or more. The chain couples TRBV5-1 to TRBJ2-2, with D perhaps matching TRBD1 or TRBD2 (5 bases each). Trimming took off 0 bases at V and 8 bases at J, with 14 bases between the two ends. From germline, CDR1 is SGHRS and CDR2 YFSETQ. This CDR3 is built from 15 residues. CDR3 nucleotides: TGCGCCAGCAGCTTGGGACAGTCGGAGGTAGGGGAGCTGTTTTTT. It codes for CASSLGQSEVGELFF.